The clone carrying this TCR beta chain was picked up a small number of times. Its matching antigen is unknown. The sample comes from a study of human T cells and chemical hapten exposure. Study overall: An approximately 2 cm by approximately 2 cm inner upper arm patch received 2% DPC for sensitization. Findings and caveats of the study: Compared with pre-sensitization or healthy control sets, expanded TCRs clustered more. No shift was seen in TCRs above 1 in 1000 frequency with DPC sensitization.

As to time point: pre-sensitization, week 0. This sample's treatment: therapeutic diphenylcyclopropenone sensitization with weekly scalp DPC. This CDR3 has 13 residues. V dropped 2 bases and J dropped 0 bases, with 7 bases sitting between them. Germline V gives CDR1 GTSNPN, CDR2 SVGIG (reference sequence). A single record per CDR3 protein comes from TCRdb applying MiXCR to the RACE reads. This sample yields 300,000 to 400,000 distinct CDR3 sequences, of which 5.1% are seen a single time; approximately 2.8% belongs to the top ten. The V and J genes are TRBV30 and TRBJ1-1; maybe TRBD1 (6 bases). Sequences were derived from whole blood, sampled in connection with sensitization to the hapten diphenylcyclopropenone (DPC). This TCR came from a woman between 50 and 59 years old with alopecia areata. Some clones in this sample may be carry-over from other donors' samples. The CDR3 spells CAWSRQVNTEAFF. The CDR3 DNA follows: TGTGCCTGGAGTAGACAGGTGAACACTGAAGCTTTCTTT.